This is a list of T cell receptor beta chains from one sample in a study. One entry per CDR3 protein results from TCRdb running MiXCR on the 5' RACE reads. The sample contains about 43,000 distinct CDR3 sequences, around 23% of which appear only once. Material: Tregs sorted from a lymph node. These receptors all come from a female donor with breast cancer. Both conserved end residues are part of each CDR3. A D gene is named only where the DNA matches it firmly. The listing skips clone size in some rows; elsewhere it reads once, few, many or a size class.

v_call	d_call	j_call	clone_size	cdr3_aa	cdr3_nt
TRBV20-1	TRBD2	TRBJ2-1	many	CSARGLGLAGGEQFF	TGCAGTGCTAGAGGTCTGGGACTAGCAGGTGGGGAGCAGTTCTTC
TRBV7-8	NA	TRBJ2-7	NA	CASSFQPTSSYEQYF	TGTGCCAGCAGCTTCCAGCCGACTAGCTCCTACGAGCAGTACTTC
TRBV29-1	TRBD1	TRBJ1-1	many	CSVQGGMNTEAFF	TGCAGCGTTCAGGGGGGAATGAACACTGAAGCTTTCTTT
TRBV7-8	TRBD1	TRBJ1-6	many	CASSLDRGTYNSPLHF	TGTGCCAGCAGCCTGGACAGGGGCACCTATAATTCACCCCTCCACTTT
TRBV3-1	NA	TRBJ2-1	NA	CASSQEGNEQFF	TGTGCCAGCAGCCAAGAAGGGAATGAGCAGTTCTTC
TRBV7-9	TRBD2	TRBJ2-1	many	CASSHRTSVYNEQFF	TGTGCCAGCAGCCATCGGACTAGCGTTTACAATGAGCAGTTCTTC
TRBV4-1	NA	TRBJ2-7	many	CASSQVGDPRDSYEQYF	TGCGCCAGCAGCCAAGTCGGGGATCCCAGAGACAGCTACGAGCAGTACTTC
TRBV6-1	NA	TRBJ2-3	NA	CASVLGDTQYF	TGTGCCAGCGTCCTGGGGGATACGCAGTATTTT
TRBV10-3	NA	TRBJ2-6	NA	CAISETSSGANVLTF	TGTGCCATCAGTGAGACGAGCTCTGGGGCCAACGTCCTGACTTTC
TRBV10-3	TRBD2	TRBJ2-7	many	CAISDPSSGSSYEQYF	TGTGCCATCAGTGACCCCTCTAGCGGCTCCTCCTACGAGCAGTACTTC
TRBV5-5	NA	TRBJ2-1	few	CASSWTQGFEQFF	TGTGCCAGCAGCTGGACACAGGGATTTGAGCAGTTCTTC
TRBV7-3	NA	TRBJ2-3	NA	CASSLNGGRDDTQYF	TGTGCCAGCAGCTTAAACGGTGGCAGGGACGATACGCAGTATTTT
TRBV6-5	TRBD1	TRBJ2-1	many	CASSYGGTGGDEQFF	TGTGCCAGCAGTTACGGCGGGACAGGGGGCGATGAGCAGTTCTTC
TRBV4-1	TRBD1	TRBJ1-5	few	CASSQDRTGRQPQHF	TGCGCCAGCAGCCAAGATAGGACAGGGAGGCAGCCCCAGCATTTT
TRBV20-1	NA	TRBJ2-7	NA	CSARILNSYEKYF	TGCAGTGCTAGAATACTCAACAGCTACGAGAAGTACTTC
TRBV20-1	NA	TRBJ2-6	many	CSARGWDPGANVLTF	TGCAGTGCTAGGGGCTGGGATCCCGGGGCCAACGTCCTGACTTTC